The entry below gives a single T cell receptor (beta chain) sequence along with its context. The data were obtained in a study of shared T cell receptors in the human thymus. Produced via immunoSEQ multiplex PCR; TCRdb's table is partial and in-frame only. This table has under 450,000 clones, approximately 95% appearing once. Germline V CDR1 and CDR2: LNHNV, YYDKDF (reference sequence). The CDR3 loop spans 14 amino acids. V dropped 8 bases and J dropped 4 bases, with 17 bases sitting between them. The receptor comes from a human donor. This sequence joins TRBV15 and TRBJ1-1, with D possibly TRBD1 on 5 matching bases. The sequencing sample was made of thymocytes. The CDR3 loop is CATQQWQGPTEAFF. DNA of the CDR3: TGTGCCACCCAGCAATGGCAGGGCCCCACTGAAGCTTTCTTT.